This T cell receptor beta chain emerged from a study of long-term antiretroviral therapy in people with HIV. CDR3 length: 13 residues. V was cut by 3 bases and J by 8 bases, with 11 bases left in between. Germline V gives CDR1 ENHRY, CDR2 SYGVKD. The authors ran the immunoSEQ assay, v3.0, at survey level. Here immunoSEQ multiplex PCR was the method, and the copy in TCRdb shows in-frame clones only, minus some. The data contain about 39,000 clones, approximately 86% of them singletons. This receptor was taken from a young woman with HIV. V is TRBV10-3 and J is TRBJ1-3, with D tentatively TRBD1 (5 bases). The material sequenced was unsorted PBMCs, taken just before starting antiretroviral therapy. The CDR3 loop is CAISDFRGDTIYF. CDR3 in DNA: TGTGCCATCAGTGACTTCCGGGGCGACACCATATATTTT.